This TCR beta chain was identified during a study of graft-versus-host responses after intestinal transplantation. About the research overall: Each recipient received a multivisceral, liver-intestinal, or isolated intestinal graft. Anti-thymocyte globulin served as induction for all recipients, who then took tacrolimus and steroids for three to four years. Study findings and constraints: The authors found GvH clones in recipient marrow, some appearing first in ileum or blood.

This clone came up a few times. Irradiated stimulators labeled with violet dye, approximately 200,000 in number, were plated with approximately 200,000 CFSE-labeled responders. TCRdb's table, derived via immunoSEQ multiplex PCR, lists solely in-frame clones and lacks some. In the table there are around 5,000 clones, 25% of which are singletons. The CDR3 consists of 16 residues. Trimming took 4 bases from V and 0 from J, leaving 17 bases between them. J is TRBJ2-7 and V is TRBV5-7; TRBD1 is a possible D gene (6 bases). TRBV5-7 is an ORF, with its function uncertain. The sequence was obtained from a human patient who was an organ donor for intestinal transplantation. The material was alloreactive CD4+ T cells from a mixed lymphocyte reaction culture, obtained before transplantation. Subset of the sample: CFSE-low proliferating T cells sorted from roughly six-day pre-transplant mixed lymphocyte reaction (GvH or HvG direction). The CDR3, as DNA: TGTGCCAGCAGCCTAGGAAACAGGGTAGTCTCCTACGAGCAGTACTTC. This gives the protein CASSLGNRVVSYEQYF.